The T cell receptor (beta chain) under discussion was sequenced for a study of cytomegalovirus exposure and HLA in healthy donors. Looking at the study overall: The platform used for the approximately 130 validation repertoires matched that of the approximately 670 first-cohort repertoires, a later analysis reported. General observations from the study: As confirmed in vitro, a few CMV-associated chains were specific for CMV antigens. Most observed TCR sequences were rare, whereas some public TCRs were detected in many donors.

Germline CDR1 and CDR2: SGDLS and YYNGEE. The length of the CDR3 is 14 residues. V dropped 3 bases and J dropped 0 bases, with 7 bases sitting between them. The protocol was immunoSEQ multiplex PCR, while the TCRdb copy is restricted to in-frame clones and leaves out a portion. Here the sample spans about 110,000 clones, 88% being singletons. From the 120-subject validation cohort, which was separate from the approximately 720-subject first cohort, the donors were drawn. With regard to this clone: Its specificity is not known.

The sequence was obtained from a woman aged 18-29 years in good health and CMV-seropositive. The V gene is TRBV9, the J gene TRBJ1-5; no clear D gene. Sequencing input: PBMCs. In DNA form, the CDR3 reads TGTGCCAGCAGCGCCACAGATAGCAATCAGCCCCAGCATTTT. Amino acid sequence: CASSATDSNQPQHF.